This passage covers 8 T cell receptor beta chains from one sample sequenced in a study of blood T cell repertoires in COVID-19. Assay used: immunoSEQ multiplex PCR; TCRdb lists only in-frame clones, some missing. This table has fewer than 70,000 clones, approximately 85% appearing once. The sample consisted of peripheral blood. These receptors were taken from a man older than 75 with acute or convalescent COVID-19.

The rearrangement links TRBV7-6 to TRBJ2-7, with 13 positions matching TRBD2. J gave up 6 bases and V 5 bases, and 4 bases lay outside the gene matches. Germline V gene data show CDR1 as SGHVS and CDR2 as FNYEAQ. This CDR3 has 14 residues. CDR3 sequence reads: CASSPTSGRTEQYF. The CDR3, as DNA: TGTGCCAGCAGCCCGACTAGCGGGAGGACCGAGCAGTACTTC.

CDR3 residues: CASSFRGYGKQYF. In DNA form, the CDR3 reads TGTGCCAGTAGTTTCCGGGGGTACGGGAAGCAGTACTTC. This sequence joins TRBV19 and TRBJ2-7; D perhaps matches TRBD2 (6 bases). Trimming took 5 bases from V and 8 from J, leaving 16 bases between them. The CDR3 consists of 13 residues. Germline CDR1 is LNHDA and CDR2 is SQIVND (reference sequence).

The chain recombines TRBV6-5 with TRBJ1-2, with D possibly matching TRBD1 (6 bases). CDR1 is MNHEY, CDR2 SVGAGI, per germline. The V end was cut by 3 bases, the J end by 4 bases, with 12 bases between. The length of the CDR3 is 14 residues. CDR3 bases: TGTGCCAGCAGTTATGACAGGCGCTCCTATGGCTACACCTTC. Its protein is CASSYDRRSYGYTF.

The V call is TRBV12-5, the J call TRBJ1-2, with 7 positions matching TRBD1. The J segment lost 10 bases and the V segment lost 1 base, leaving 6 bases of the junction unmatched. This CDR3 is 13 amino acids long. Germline V gene lookup returns CDR1 LGHNT and CDR2 FRNRAP. The CDR3 spells CASGLGDSLVYTF. Here the CDR3 DNA reads TGTGCTAGTGGTTTGGGGGACAGCTTAGTCTACACCTTC.

The rearrangement links TRBV30 to TRBJ1-1; 8 bases align to TRBD1. V lost 5 bases, J lost 1 base, and 6 bases stayed unmatched. The CDR3 length is 14 residues. Germline V gene lookup returns CDR1 GTSNPN and CDR2 SVGIG (reference sequence). The CDR3 bases are TGTGCCTGGGCCGACAGGGGCGGGAACACTGAAGCTTTCTTT. It codes for CAWADRGGNTEAFF.

This rearrangement joins TRBV6-1 to TRBJ1-5, with 7 bases aligning to TRBD1. V lost 4 bases, J lost 2 bases, and 8 bases stayed unmatched. In germline, CDR1 is MNHNS, CDR2 SASEGT. The CDR3 consists of 16 residues. The CDR3 is CASSVQGPLGNQPQHF. As DNA, the CDR3 is TGTGCCAGCAGTGTACAGGGGCCCTTGGGCAATCAGCCCCAGCATTTT.

V and J are TRBV10-2 and TRBJ1-1, with a tentative D call TRBD1 (6 bases). Trimming pared 3 bases from V and 2 bases from J, leaving 22 bases between. This CDR3 is built from 18 residues. From germline, CDR1 is WSHSY and CDR2 SAAADI. The CDR3 region is CASSEHGGLTTINTEAFF. The DNA of the CDR3 is TGCGCCAGCAGTGAACACGGGGGGCTCACGACTATCAACACTGAAGCTTTCTTT.

CDR3 sequence (DNA): TGTGCCAGCACCATCGGACAGGGAGTTTCACCCCTCCACTTT. Its translation is CASTIGQGVSPLHF. The J gene is TRBJ1-6, the V gene TRBV11-2; 8 bases match TRBD1. This CDR3 spans 14 amino acids. From germline, CDR1 is SGHAT and CDR2 FQNNGV. The junction had 8 bases not matched to a gene; V was cut back by 7 bases and J by 9 bases. Full variable domain (remainder filled in from reference TRBV11-2 and TRBJ1-6): EAGVAQSPRYKIIEKRQSVAFWCNPISGHATLYWYQQILGQGPKLLIQFQNNGVVDDSQLPKDRFSAERLKGVDSTLKIQPAKLEDSAVYLCASTIGQGVSPLHFGNGTRLTVT.